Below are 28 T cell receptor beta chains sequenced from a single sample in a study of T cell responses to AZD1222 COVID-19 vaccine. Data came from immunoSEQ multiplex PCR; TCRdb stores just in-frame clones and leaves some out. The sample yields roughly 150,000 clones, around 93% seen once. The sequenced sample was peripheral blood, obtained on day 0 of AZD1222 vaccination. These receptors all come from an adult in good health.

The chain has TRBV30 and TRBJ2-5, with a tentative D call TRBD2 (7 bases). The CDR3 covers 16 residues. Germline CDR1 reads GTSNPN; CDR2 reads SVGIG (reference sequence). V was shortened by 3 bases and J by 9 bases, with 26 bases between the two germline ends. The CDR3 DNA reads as TGTGCCTGGAGCGTTTATGGGGGGGGCCTCAGAGGGGCCCAGTACTTC. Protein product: CAWSVYGGGLRGAQYF. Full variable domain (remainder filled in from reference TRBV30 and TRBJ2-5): SQTIHQWPATLVQPVGSPLSLECTVEGTSNPNLYWYRQAAGRGLQLLFYSVGIGQISSEVPQNLSASRPQDRQFILSSKKLLLSDSGFYLCAWSVYGGGLRGAQYFGPGTRLLVL.

CDR3 in DNA: TGTGCCTGGAGTGGGGATTCGGGAACTAATGAAAAACTGTTTTTT. Translated: CAWSGDSGTNEKLFF. The genes are TRBV30 and TRBJ1-4; D is unclear. The ends were cut back, 1 base at V and 1 base at J, with 10 bases in the middle. Germline CDR1 reads GTSNPN; CDR2 reads SVGIG (reference sequence). The CDR3 is made up of 15 amino acids.

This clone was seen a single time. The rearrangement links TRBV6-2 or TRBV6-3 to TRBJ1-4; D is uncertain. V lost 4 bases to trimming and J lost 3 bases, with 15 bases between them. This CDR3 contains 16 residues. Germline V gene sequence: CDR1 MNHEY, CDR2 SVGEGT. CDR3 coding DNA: TGTGCCAGCAGTTCCGCCGCGGTCGCGGCTAATGAAAAACTGTTTTTT. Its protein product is CASSSAAVAANEKLFF.

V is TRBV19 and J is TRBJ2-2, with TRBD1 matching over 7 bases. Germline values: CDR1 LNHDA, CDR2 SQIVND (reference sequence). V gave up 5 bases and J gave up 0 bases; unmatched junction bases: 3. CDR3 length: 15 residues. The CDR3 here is CASSPGQTNTGELFF. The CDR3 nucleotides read TGTGCCAGTAGTCCGGGACAGACGAACACCGGGGAGCTGTTTTTT.

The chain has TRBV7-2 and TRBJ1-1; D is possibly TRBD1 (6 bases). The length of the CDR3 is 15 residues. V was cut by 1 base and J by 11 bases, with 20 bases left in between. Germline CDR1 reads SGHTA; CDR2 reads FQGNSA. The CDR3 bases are TGTGCCAGCAGCTTAGAGCAGGGGATACTTGTAGTGGCTTTCTTT. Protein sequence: CASSLEQGILVVAFF.

Here the CDR3 DNA reads TGTGCCTGGAGTGGACAGACCTACACTGAAGCTTTCTTT. As protein: CAWSGQTYTEAFF. This rearrangement joins TRBV30 to TRBJ1-1; perhaps TRBD1 as D (5 bases). Germline CDR1 reads GTSNPN; CDR2 reads SVGIG (reference sequence). V lost 1 base, J lost 3 bases, and 9 bases lay in between. The CDR3 is 13 residues long.

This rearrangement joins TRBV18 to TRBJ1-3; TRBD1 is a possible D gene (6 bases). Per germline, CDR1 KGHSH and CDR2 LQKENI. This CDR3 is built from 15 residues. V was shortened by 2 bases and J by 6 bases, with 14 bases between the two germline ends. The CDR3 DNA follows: TGTGCCAGCTCACCAACACTTGGACAGCCAAACACCATATATTTT. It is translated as CASSPTLGQPNTIYF.

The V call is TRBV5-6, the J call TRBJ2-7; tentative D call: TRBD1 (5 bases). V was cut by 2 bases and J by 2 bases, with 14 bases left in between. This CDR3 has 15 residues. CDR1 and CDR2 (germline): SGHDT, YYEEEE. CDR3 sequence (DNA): TGTGCCAGCAGCTTTGACAGCGTCGTTACCTACGAGCAGTACTTC. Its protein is CASSFDSVVTYEQYF.

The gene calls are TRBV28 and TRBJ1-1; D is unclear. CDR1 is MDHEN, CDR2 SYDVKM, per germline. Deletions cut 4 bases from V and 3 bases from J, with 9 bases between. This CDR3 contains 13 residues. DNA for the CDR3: TGTGCCAGCAGTTCTCAGGATTACACTGAAGCTTTCTTT. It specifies CASSSQDYTEAFF.

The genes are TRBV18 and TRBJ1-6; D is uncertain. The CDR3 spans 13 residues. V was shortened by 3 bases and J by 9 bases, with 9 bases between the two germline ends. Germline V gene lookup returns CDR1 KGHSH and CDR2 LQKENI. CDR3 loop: CASSPSGRSPLHF. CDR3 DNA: TGTGCCAGCTCACCGTCCGGCCGTTCACCCCTCCACTTT.

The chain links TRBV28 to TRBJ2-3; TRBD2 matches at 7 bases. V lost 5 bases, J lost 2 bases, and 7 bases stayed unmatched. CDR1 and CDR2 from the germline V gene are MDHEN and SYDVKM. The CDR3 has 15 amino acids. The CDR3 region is CASSLTSPSTDTQYF. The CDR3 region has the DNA TGTGCCAGCAGTCTGACTAGCCCATCCACAGATACGCAGTATTTT.

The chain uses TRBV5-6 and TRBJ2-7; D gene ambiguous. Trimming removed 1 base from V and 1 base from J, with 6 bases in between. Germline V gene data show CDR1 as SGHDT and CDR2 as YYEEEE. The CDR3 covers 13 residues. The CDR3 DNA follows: TGTGCCAGCAGCTTGAGAGGTTCCTACGAGCAGTACTTC. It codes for CASSLRGSYEQYF.

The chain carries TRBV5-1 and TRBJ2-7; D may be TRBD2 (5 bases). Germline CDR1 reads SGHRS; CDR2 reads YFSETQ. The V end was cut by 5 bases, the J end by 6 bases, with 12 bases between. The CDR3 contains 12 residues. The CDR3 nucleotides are TGCGCCAGCAGTACGAACGCGGGCGAGCAGTACTTC. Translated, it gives CASSTNAGEQYF.

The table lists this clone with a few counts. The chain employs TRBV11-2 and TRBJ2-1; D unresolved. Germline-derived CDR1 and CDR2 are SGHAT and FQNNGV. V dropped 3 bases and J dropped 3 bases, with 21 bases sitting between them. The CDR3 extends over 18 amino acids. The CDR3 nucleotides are TGTGCCAGCAGCTTGGACGCCCGGTCCCTGGGGATCTACAATGAGCAGTTCTTC. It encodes CASSLDARSLGIYNEQFF.

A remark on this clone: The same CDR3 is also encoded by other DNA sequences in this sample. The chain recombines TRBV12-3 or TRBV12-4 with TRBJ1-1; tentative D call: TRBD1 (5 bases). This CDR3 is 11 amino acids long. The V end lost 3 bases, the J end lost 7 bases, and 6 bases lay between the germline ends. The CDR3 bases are TGTGCCAGCAGTTTGGGGGGTGAAGCTTTCTTT. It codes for CASSLGGEAFF.

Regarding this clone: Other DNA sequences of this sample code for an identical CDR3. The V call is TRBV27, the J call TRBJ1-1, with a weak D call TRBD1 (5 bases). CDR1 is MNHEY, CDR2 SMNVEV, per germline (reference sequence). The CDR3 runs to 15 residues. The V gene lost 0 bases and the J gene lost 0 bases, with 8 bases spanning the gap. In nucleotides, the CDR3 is TGTGCCAGCAGTTTATCTGGGGGGATGAACACTGAAGCTTTCTTT. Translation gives CASSLSGGMNTEAFF.

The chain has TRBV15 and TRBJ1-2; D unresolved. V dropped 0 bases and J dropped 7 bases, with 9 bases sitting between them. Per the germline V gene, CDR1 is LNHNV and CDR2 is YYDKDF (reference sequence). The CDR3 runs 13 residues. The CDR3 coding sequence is TGTGCCACCAGCAGAGATATAGGCTCTGGCTACACCTTC. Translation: CATSRDIGSGYTF.

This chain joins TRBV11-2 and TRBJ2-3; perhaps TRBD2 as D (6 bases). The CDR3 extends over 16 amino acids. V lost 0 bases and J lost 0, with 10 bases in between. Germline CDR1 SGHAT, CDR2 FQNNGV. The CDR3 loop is CASSLDGLASTDTQYF. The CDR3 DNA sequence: TGTGCCAGCAGCTTAGATGGCCTAGCGAGCACAGATACGCAGTATTTT.

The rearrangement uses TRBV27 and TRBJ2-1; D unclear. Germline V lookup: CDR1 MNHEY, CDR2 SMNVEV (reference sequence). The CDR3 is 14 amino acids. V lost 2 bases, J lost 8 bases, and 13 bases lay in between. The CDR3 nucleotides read TGTGCCAGCAGTTTAGCGGCCCGGAGTCATGAGCAGTTCTTC. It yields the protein CASSLAARSHEQFF.

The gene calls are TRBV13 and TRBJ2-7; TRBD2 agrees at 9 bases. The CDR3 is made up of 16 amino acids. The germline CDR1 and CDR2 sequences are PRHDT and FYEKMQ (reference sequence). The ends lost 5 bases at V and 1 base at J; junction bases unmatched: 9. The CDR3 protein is CASSPRIAGVSYEQYF. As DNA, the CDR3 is TGTGCCAGCAGCCCCCGGATAGCGGGAGTTTCCTACGAGCAGTACTTC.

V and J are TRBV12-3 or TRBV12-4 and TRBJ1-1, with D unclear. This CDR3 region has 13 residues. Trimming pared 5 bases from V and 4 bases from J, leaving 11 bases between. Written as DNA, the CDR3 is TGTGCCAGCAGTAATGGGATTCTCACTGAAGCTTTCTTT. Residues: CASSNGILTEAFF.

The CDR3 DNA follows: TGCGCCAGCAGCCAAGATTGGGGCCAGACAGGGTCGGTGCGTGGCTACACCTTC. This translates into CASSQDWGQTGSVRGYTF. V gene TRBV4-3 combines with J gene TRBJ1-2, with 7 bases matching TRBD1. CDR1 is LGHNA and CDR2 is YSLEER in the germline V gene. Trimming took 0 bases from V and 7 from J; bases not matched to a gene: 17. CDR3 length: 18 amino acids.

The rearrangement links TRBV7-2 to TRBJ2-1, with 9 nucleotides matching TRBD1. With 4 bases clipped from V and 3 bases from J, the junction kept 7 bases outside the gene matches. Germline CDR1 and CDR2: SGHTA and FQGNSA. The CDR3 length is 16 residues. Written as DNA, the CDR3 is TGTGCCAGCAGCTCCGCCTGGGACAGGGACTACAATGAGCAGTTCTTC. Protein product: CASSSAWDRDYNEQFF. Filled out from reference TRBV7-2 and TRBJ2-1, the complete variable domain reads GAGVSQSPSNKVTEKGKDVELRCDPISGHTALYWYRQSLGQGLEFLIYFQGNSAPDKSGLPSDRFSAERTGGSVSTLTIQRTQQEDSAVYLCASSSAWDRDYNEQFFGPGTRLTVL.

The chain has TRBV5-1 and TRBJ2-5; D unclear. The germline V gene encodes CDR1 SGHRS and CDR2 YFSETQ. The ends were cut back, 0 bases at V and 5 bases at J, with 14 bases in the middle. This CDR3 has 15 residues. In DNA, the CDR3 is TGCGCCAGCAGCTTGGGGACCCTAGTGATGGAGACCCAGTACTTC. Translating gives CASSLGTLVMETQYF.

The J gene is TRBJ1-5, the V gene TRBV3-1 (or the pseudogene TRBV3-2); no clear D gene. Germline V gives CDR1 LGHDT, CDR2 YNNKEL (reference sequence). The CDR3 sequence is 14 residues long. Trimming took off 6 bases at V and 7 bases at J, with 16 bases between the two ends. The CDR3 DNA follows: TGTGCCAGCAGTCCTCCGGGGTCGGGGCAGCCCCAGCATTTT. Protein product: CASSPPGSGQPQHF.

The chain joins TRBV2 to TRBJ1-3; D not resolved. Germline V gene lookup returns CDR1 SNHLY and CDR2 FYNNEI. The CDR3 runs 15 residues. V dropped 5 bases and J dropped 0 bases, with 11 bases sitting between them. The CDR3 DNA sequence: TGTGCCAGCAGTCCACAAGTTCACTCTGGAAACACCATATATTTT. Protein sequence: CASSPQVHSGNTIYF.

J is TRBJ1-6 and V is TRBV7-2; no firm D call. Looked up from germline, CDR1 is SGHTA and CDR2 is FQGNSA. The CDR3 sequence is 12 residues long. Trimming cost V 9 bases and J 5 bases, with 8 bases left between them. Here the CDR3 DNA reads TGTGCCAGTTCTGGGAATAATTCACCCCTCCACTTT. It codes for CASSGNNSPLHF.

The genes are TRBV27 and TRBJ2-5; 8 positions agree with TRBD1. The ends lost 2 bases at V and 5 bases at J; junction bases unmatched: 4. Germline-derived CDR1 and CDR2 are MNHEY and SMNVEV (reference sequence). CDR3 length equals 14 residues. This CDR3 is CASSLQGAGETQYF. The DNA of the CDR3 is TGTGCCAGCAGTTTACAGGGGGCAGGGGAGACCCAGTACTTC.